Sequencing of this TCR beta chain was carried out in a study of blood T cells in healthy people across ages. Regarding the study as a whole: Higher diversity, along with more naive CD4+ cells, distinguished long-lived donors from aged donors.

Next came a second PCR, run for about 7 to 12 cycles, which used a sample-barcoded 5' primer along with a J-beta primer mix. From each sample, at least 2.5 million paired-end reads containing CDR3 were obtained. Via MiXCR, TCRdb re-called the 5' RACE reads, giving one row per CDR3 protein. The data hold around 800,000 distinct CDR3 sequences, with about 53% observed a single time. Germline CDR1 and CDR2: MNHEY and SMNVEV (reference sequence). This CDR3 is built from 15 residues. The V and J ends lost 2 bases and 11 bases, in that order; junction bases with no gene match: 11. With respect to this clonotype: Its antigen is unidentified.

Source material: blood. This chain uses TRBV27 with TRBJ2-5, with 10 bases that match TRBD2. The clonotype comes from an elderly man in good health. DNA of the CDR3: TGTGCCAGCAGTTTAGAAGCGGGAGGGCCTGGTGAGCAGTACTTC. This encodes CASSLEAGGPGEQYF.